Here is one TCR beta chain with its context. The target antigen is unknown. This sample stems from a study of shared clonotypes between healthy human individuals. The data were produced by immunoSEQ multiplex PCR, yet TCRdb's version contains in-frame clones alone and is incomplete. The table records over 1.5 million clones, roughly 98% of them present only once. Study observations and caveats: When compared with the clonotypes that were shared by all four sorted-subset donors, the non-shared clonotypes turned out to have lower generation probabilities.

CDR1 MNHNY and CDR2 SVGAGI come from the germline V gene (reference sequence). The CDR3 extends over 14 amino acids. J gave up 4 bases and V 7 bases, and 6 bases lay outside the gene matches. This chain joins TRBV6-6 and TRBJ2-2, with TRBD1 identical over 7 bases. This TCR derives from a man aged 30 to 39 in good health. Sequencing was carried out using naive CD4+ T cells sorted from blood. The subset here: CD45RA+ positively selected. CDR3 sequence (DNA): TGTGCCAGCACGCAGACAGGGTTCACCGGGGAGCTGTTTTTT. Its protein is CASTQTGFTGELFF.